Each of the 11 T cell receptor beta chains below was sequenced from the same sample in a study of blood T cells in healthy people across ages. A second PCR, run for about 7 to 11 cycles, used a sample-barcoded 5' primer plus a J-beta primer mix. TCRdb independently ran MiXCR on the 5' RACE reads; one entry per CDR3 protein. The table records some 790,000 distinct CDR3 sequences, more than 25% of them present only once. Sequenced sample: blood. The receptor source for this set is a woman older than 75 in good health.

Note on this clonotype: Possible read error: a much larger clone is one base away. The V gene is TRBV20-1, the J gene TRBJ2-1; weak D call: TRBD1 (6 bases). The CDR3 runs 11 residues. Trimming pared 5 bases from V and 10 bases from J, leaving 12 bases between. Germline CDR1 reads DFQATT; CDR2 reads SNEGSKA (reference sequence). The CDR3 bases are TGCAGTGCTGGACAGAGCTGGGAGCAGTTCTTC. Translating gives CSAGQSWEQFF.

This clonotype was seen ten or more times. The CDR3 sequence is CAIRPRTGEGYGYTF. DNA of the CDR3: TGTGCCATCCGACCCCGGACAGGGGAGGGCTATGGCTACACCTTC. The chain is built from TRBV10-3 and TRBJ1-2, with 9 bases that match TRBD1. The germline gives CDR1 ENHRY, CDR2 SYGVKD. J lost 4 bases, V lost 8 bases, and 11 bases had no gene match. The CDR3 contains 15 residues.

Note on this clonotype: A read error may explain this, as a much larger clone is one base away. The J gene is TRBJ1-6, the V gene TRBV7-9, with D tentatively TRBD1 (5 bases). Trimming left V 2 bases short and J 0 bases short, with 8 bases between. Germline V lookup: CDR1 SEHNR, CDR2 FQNEAQ (reference sequence). The CDR3 extends over 16 amino acids. CDR3: CASSLSGSSYNSPLHF. For the CDR3, the DNA is TGTGCCAGCAGCTTATCAGGGAGCTCCTATAATTCACCCCTCCACTTT.

This clonotype was counted ten times or more. The chain uses TRBV10-3 and TRBJ2-3, with D perhaps matching TRBD1 (5 bases). Trimming removed 5 bases at V and 6 bases at J, with 15 bases between. There are 14 residues in the CDR3. Germline CDR1 is ENHRY and CDR2 is SYGVKD. The CDR3 DNA is TGTGCCATCAGTCAGGGTCTCCGGGCCGATACGCAGTATTTT. It codes for CAISQGLRADTQYF.

This clonotype was detected only a few times. Given a much more abundant clone one base away, this may be a read error. V is TRBV20-1 and J is TRBJ2-5, with 10 positions matching TRBD2. The germline CDR1 and CDR2 sequences are DFQATT and SNEGSKA (reference sequence). CDR3 length: 14 amino acids. After removal of 6 bases from V and 11 bases from J, the junction contained 15 bases not matched to a gene. This CDR3 reads CSASGGAPLGEQYF. As DNA, the CDR3 is TGCAGTGCCAGCGGGGGGGCGCCTCTGGGTGAGCAGTACTTC.

This clonotype was observed a few times. A much bigger clone sits one base away, suggesting this may be a read error. The V and J genes are TRBV6-1 and TRBJ2-7; 7 bases match TRBD1. Trimming cost V 11 bases and J 5 bases; bases outside gene matches: 15. Germline V CDR1 and CDR2: MNHNS, SASEGT. This CDR3 is 14 amino acids long. The CDR3 protein is CACTGQGVMNEQYF. In DNA form, the CDR3 reads TGTGCCTGCACAGGGCAGGGGGTGATGAACGAGCAGTACTTC.

In its sample, this clonotype was seen a few times. A read error may explain this, as a much larger clone is one base away. V gene TRBV6-5 combines with J gene TRBJ2-6, with 13 bases matching TRBD2. Looked up from germline, CDR1 is MNHEY and CDR2 is SVGAGI. The CDR3 runs 19 residues. Losses at the gene ends were 2 bases for V and 6 bases for J; bases not matched to a gene: 10. The CDR3 bases are TGTGCCAGCAGTTACCCGACCGGGACTAGCGGGACTGAGGCCAACGTCCTGACTTTC. Translation gives CASSYPTGTSGTEANVLTF.

The CDR3 sequence: CASSLYGQGRTNGQYF. CDR3 sequence (DNA): TGTGCCAGCAGCTTGTATGGACAGGGGCGCACGAATGGGCAGTACTTC. J is TRBJ2-5 and V is TRBV7-9; TRBD1 matches at 9 bases. Germline V gene data show CDR1 as SEHNR and CDR2 as FQNEAQ (reference sequence). With V trimmed by 3 bases and J by 11 bases, 16 bases remained unmatched. The CDR3 spans 16 residues. The full variable domain, with the rest looked up from reference TRBV7-9 and TRBJ2-5, is DTGVSQNPRHKITKRGQNVTFRCDPISEHNRLYWYRQTLGQGPEFLTYFQNEAQLEKSRLLSDRFSAERPKGSFSTLEIQRTEQGDSAMYLCASSLYGQGRTNGQYFGPGTRLLVL.

This clonotype was seen at least ten times. V usage is TRBV10-3 and J usage is TRBJ2-5; D is unresolved. V shed 6 bases and J shed 2 bases, with 7 bases lying between them. The CDR3 has 12 amino acids. The germline V gene has CDR1 ENHRY and CDR2 SYGVKD. This chain's CDR3 is CAIRGTQETQYF. The CDR3 nucleotides read TGTGCCATCAGGGGAACACAAGAGACCCAGTACTTC.

This clonotype was seen a few times. The chain employs TRBV6-2 or TRBV6-3 and TRBJ2-6, with 7 nucleotides matching TRBD1. Germline loops: CDR1 MNHEY, CDR2 SVGEGT. The CDR3 is made up of 20 amino acids. V shed 0 bases and J 0 bases; nucleotides not matched to a gene: 11. The CDR3 region has the DNA TGTGCCAGCAGTTACTCGTTCCGGACAGGAGTCGTCTCTGGGGCCAACGTCCTGACTTTC. Amino acids: CASSYSFRTGVVSGANVLTF.

A few counts support this clonotype. A much larger clone lies a single base off, so this may be a read error. The genes are TRBV6-5 and TRBJ2-5; D may correspond to TRBD1 or TRBD2 (5 bases each). The CDR3 length is 12 residues. Germline values: CDR1 MNHEY, CDR2 SVGAGI. V was clipped by 3 bases and J by 13 bases, with 15 bases between them. This chain's CDR3 is CASSYFGTLLYF. CDR3 coding DNA: TGTGCCAGCAGTTATTTTGGGACGTTGCTGTACTTC.